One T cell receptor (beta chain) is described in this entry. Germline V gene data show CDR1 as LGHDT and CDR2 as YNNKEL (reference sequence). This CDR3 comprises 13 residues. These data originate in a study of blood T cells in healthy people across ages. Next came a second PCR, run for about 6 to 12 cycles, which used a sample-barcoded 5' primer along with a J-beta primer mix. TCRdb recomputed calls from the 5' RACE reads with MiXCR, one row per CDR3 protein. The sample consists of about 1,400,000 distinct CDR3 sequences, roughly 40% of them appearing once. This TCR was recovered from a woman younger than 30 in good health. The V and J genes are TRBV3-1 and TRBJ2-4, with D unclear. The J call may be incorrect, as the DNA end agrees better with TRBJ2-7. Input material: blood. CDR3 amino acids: CASSRSTDHEQYF. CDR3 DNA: TGTGCCAGCAGCCGGAGTACCGATCACGAGCAGTACTTC.